This is a list of T cell receptor beta chains from one sample in a study of cytomegalovirus exposure and HLA in healthy donors. Some clones are missing from TCRdb's copy, which holds only in-frame ones; the method was immunoSEQ multiplex PCR. The table has about 140,000 clones, 70% to 85% seen once. Specimen: PBMCs. These receptors came from a man in his thirties or forties in good health and CMV-seropositive. The CDR3 runs from the conserved cysteine through the conserved F or W. Fields, in order: J gene, D gene, clone size, CDR3 length, V gene, CDR3 protein, CDR3 DNA. A D gene is named only where the DNA matches it firmly. Where a row states a size, it is once, few, many or the class of an expanded clone; other rows omit it.

j_gene: TRBJ1-5
d_gene: -
abundance: -
len: 13
v_gene: TRBV6-5
CDR3aa: CASRTGLNQPQHF
CDR3nt: TGTGCCAGCAGGACAGGACTGAATCAGCCCCAGCATTTT

j_gene: TRBJ1-2
d_gene: -
abundance: -
len: 15
v_gene: TRBV19
CDR3aa: CASSMSGVANYGYTF
CDR3nt: TGTGCCAGTAGTATGTCGGGGGTGGCTAACTATGGCTACACCTTC

j_gene: TRBJ2-1
d_gene: -
abundance: -
len: 11
v_gene: TRBV20-1
CDR3aa: CSARGTSEQFF
CDR3nt: TGCAGTGCTAGAGGAACTAGCGAGCAGTTCTTC

j_gene: TRBJ1-2
d_gene: TRBD1
abundance: once
len: 13
v_gene: TRBV5-4
CDR3aa: CASSLRQGNGYTF
CDR3nt: TGTGCCAGCAGCTTGAGACAGGGGAACGGCTACACCTTC

j_gene: TRBJ2-1
d_gene: TRBD2
abundance: -
len: 13
v_gene: TRBV5-6
CDR3aa: CASSLVGGLEQFF
CDR3nt: TGTGCCAGCAGCTTGGTGGGAGGGCTTGAGCAGTTCTTC

j_gene: TRBJ2-7
d_gene: -
abundance: -
len: 14
v_gene: TRBV6-5
CDR3aa: CASSPYLSSYGQYF
CDR3nt: TGTGCCAGCAGCCCGTACCTGAGCTCCTACGGGCAGTACTTC

j_gene: TRBJ1-1
d_gene: -
abundance: -
len: 13
v_gene: TRBV7-8
CDR3aa: CASSYTGSTEAFF
CDR3nt: TGTGCCAGCAGCTACACGGGGTCCACTGAAGCTTTCTTT

j_gene: TRBJ1-6
d_gene: TRBD1
abundance: -
len: 14
v_gene: TRBV28
CDR3aa: CASSPTGGTSPLHF
CDR3nt: TGTGCCAGCAGTCCAACAGGGGGCACTTCACCCCTCCACTTT

j_gene: TRBJ2-4
d_gene: TRBD1
abundance: -
len: 19
v_gene: TRBV13
CDR3aa: CASSLGPGQGIGAKNIQYF
CDR3nt: TGTGCCAGCAGCTTAGGCCCGGGACAGGGAATCGGGGCCAAAAACATTCAGTACTTC

j_gene: TRBJ1-6
d_gene: -
abundance: -
len: 15
v_gene: TRBV6-1
CDR3aa: CASSTLRQGNSPLHF
CDR3nt: TGTGCCAGCAGTACTCTACGGCAGGGGAATTCACCCCTCCACTTT

j_gene: TRBJ2-3
d_gene: TRBD1
abundance: -
len: 15
v_gene: TRBV9
CDR3aa: CASSPRQGSTDTQYF
CDR3nt: TGTGCCAGCAGCCCCCGACAGGGAAGCACAGATACGCAGTATTTT

j_gene: TRBJ1-2
d_gene: -
abundance: -
len: 16
v_gene: TRBV28
CDR3aa: CASSSSRGRANYGYTF
CDR3nt: TGTGCCAGCAGTTCGTCCCGGGGTCGAGCTAACTATGGCTACACCTTC

j_gene: TRBJ2-7
d_gene: -
abundance: -
len: 13
v_gene: TRBV7-2
CDR3aa: CASSPGAPYEQYF
CDR3nt: TGTGCCAGCAGCCCAGGGGCCCCCTACGAGCAGTACTTC

j_gene: TRBJ2-1
d_gene: TRBD1
abundance: -
len: 14
v_gene: TRBV9
CDR3aa: CASSLGQGWNEQFF
CDR3nt: TGTGCCAGCAGCCTGGGACAGGGGTGGAATGAGCAGTTCTTC

j_gene: TRBJ2-1
d_gene: TRBD2
abundance: -
len: 20
v_gene: TRBV5-3
CDR3aa: CARSLVVGREGHPDHNEQFF
CDR3nt: TGTGCCAGAAGCTTGGTCGTGGGGCGGGAGGGTCACCCGGACCACAATGAGCAGTTCTTC